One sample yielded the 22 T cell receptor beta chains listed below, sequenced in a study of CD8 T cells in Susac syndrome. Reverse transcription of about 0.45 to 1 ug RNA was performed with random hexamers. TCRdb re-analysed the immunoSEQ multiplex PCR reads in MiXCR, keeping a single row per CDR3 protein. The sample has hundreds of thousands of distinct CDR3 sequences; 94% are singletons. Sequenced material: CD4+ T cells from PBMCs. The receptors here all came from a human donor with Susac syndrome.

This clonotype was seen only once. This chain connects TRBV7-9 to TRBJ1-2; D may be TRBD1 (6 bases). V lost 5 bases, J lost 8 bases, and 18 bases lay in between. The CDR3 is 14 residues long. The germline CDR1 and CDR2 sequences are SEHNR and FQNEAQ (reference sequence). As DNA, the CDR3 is TGTGCCAGCAGCGGGACACTTTCCGGAGGGGGCTACACCTTC. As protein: CASSGTLSGGGYTF.

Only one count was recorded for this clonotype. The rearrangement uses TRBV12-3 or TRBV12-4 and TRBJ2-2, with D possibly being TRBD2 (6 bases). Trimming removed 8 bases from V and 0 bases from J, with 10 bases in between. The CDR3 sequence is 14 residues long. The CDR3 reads CASGERANTGELFF. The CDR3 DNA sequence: TGTGCCAGCGGGGAGCGGGCGAACACCGGGGAGCTGTTTTTT.

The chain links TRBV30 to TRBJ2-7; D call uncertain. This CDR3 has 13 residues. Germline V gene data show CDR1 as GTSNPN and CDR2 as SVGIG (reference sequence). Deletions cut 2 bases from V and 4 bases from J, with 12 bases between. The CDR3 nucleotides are TGTGCCTGGAGTATTAGACTTACGTACGAGCAGTACTTC. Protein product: CAWSIRLTYEQYF.

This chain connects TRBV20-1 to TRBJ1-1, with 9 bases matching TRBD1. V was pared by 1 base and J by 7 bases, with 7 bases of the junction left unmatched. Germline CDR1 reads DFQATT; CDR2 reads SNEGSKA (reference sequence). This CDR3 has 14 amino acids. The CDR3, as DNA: TGCAGTGCTAGAGTGGGACAGGGAATGGTTGAAGCTTTCTTT. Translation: CSARVGQGMVEAFF.

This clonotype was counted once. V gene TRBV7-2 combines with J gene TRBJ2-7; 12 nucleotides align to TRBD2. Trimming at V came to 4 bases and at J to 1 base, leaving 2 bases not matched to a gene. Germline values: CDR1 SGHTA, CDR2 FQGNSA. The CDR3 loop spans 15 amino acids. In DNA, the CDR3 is TGTGCCAGCAGCTCCGGGACTAGCGGGTCCTACGAGCAGTACTTC. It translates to CASSSGTSGSYEQYF. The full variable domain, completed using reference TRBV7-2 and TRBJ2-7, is GAGVSQSPSNKVTEKGKDVELRCDPISGHTALYWYRQSLGQGLEFLIYFQGNSAPDKSGLPSDRFSAERTGGSVSTLTIQRTQQEDSAVYLCASSSGTSGSYEQYFGPGTRLTVT.

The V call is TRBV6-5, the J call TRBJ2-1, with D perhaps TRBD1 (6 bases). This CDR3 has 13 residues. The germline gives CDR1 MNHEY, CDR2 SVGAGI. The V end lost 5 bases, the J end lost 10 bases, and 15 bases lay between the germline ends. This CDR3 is CASSHGTPHEQFF. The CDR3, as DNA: TGTGCCAGCAGTCATGGGACACCCCACGAGCAGTTCTTC.

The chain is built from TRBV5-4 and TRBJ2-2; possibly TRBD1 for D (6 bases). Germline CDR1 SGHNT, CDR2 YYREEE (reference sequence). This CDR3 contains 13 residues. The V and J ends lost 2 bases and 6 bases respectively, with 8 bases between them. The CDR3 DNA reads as TGTGCCAGCAGCTTAAAGGGGGCCGGGGAGCTGTTTTTT. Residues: CASSLKGAGELFF. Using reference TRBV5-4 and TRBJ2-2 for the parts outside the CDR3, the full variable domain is ETGVTQSPTHLIKTRGQQVTLRCSSQSGHNTVSWYQQALGQGPQFIFQYYREEENGRGNFPPRFSGLQFPNYSSELNVNALELDDSALYLCASSLKGAGELFFGEGSRLTVL.

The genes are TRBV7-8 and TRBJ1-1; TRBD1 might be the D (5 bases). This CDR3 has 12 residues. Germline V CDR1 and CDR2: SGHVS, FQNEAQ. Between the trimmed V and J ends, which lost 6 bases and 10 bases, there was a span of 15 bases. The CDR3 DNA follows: TGTGCCAGCAGTGCCCGGGGCAGGCGAGCTTTCTTT. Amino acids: CASSARGRRAFF. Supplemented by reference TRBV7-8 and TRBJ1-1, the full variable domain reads GAGVSQSPRYKVAKRGQDVALRCDPISGHVSLFWYQQALGQGPEFLTYFQNEAQLDKSGLPSDRFFAERPEGSVSTLKIQRTQQEDSAVYLCASSARGRRAFFGQGTRLTVV.

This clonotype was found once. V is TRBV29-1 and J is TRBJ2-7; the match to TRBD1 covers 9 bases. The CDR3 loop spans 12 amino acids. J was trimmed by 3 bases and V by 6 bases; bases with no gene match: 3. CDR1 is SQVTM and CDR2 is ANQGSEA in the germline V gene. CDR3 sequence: CSVLTGGYEQYF. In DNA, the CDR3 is TGCAGCGTACTGACAGGGGGCTACGAGCAGTACTTC.

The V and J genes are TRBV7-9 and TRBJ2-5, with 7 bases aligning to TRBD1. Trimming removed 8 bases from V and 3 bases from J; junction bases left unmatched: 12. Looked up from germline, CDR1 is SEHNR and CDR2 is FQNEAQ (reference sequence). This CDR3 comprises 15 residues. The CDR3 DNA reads TGTGCCAGCGAGAGCGAGACAGGGAATAAAGAGACCCAGTACTTC. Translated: CASESETGNKETQYF. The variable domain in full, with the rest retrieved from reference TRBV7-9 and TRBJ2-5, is DTGVSQNPRHKITKRGQNVTFRCDPISEHNRLYWYRQTLGQGPEFLTYFQNEAQLEKSRLLSDRFSAERPKGSFSTLEIQRTEQGDSAMYLCASESETGNKETQYFGPGTRLLVL.

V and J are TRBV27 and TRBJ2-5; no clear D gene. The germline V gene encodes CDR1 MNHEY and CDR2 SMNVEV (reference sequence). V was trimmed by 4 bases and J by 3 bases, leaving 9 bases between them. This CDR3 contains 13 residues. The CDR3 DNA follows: TGTGCCAGCAGTTGGCAAAGAGAAGAGACCCAGTACTTC. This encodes CASSWQREETQYF.

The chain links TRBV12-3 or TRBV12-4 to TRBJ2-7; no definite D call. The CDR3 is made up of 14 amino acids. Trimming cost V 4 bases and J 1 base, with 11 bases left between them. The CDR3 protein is CASSSGGSSYEQYF. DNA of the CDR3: TGTGCCAGCAGTTCCGGTGGCAGTTCCTACGAGCAGTACTTC.

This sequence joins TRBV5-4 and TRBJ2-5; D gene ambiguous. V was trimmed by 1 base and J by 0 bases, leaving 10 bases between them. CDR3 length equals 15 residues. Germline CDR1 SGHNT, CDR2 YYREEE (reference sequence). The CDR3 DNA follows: TGTGCCAGCAGCTTGCCCGGACCGTACCAAGAGACCCAGTACTTC. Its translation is CASSLPGPYQETQYF.

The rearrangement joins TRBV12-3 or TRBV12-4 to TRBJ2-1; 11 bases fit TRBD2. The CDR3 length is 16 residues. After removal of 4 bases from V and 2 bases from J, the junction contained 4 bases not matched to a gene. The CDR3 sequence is CASSSVAGGPYNEQFF. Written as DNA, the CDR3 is TGTGCCAGCAGTTCCGTAGCGGGGGGGCCCTACAATGAGCAGTTCTTC.

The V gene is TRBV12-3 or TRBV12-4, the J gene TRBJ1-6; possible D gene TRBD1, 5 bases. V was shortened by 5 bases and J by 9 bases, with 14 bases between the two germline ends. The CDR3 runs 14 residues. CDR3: CASSTEQALSPLHF. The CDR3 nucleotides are TGTGCCAGCAGTACAGAACAGGCGCTTTCACCCCTCCACTTT.

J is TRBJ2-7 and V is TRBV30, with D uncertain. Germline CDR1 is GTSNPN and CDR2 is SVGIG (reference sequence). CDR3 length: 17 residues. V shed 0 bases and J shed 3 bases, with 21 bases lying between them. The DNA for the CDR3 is TGTGCCTGGAGTGTACCCCCGGGCAGACCCAACTACTACGAGCAGTACTTC. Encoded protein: CAWSVPPGRPNYYEQYF.

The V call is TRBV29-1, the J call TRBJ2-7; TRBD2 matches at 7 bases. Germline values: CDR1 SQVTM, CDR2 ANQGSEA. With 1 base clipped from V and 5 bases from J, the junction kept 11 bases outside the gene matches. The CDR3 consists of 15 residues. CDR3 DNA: TGCAGCGTTGAAGTAGGAGATGGGGGAGGGAACGAGCAGTACTTC. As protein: CSVEVGDGGGNEQYF.

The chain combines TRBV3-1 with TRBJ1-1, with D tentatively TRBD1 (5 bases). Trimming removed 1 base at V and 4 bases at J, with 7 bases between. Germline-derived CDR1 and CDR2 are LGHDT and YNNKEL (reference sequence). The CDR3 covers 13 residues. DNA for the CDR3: TGTGCCAGCAGCCAAGGACAGCCCACTGAAGCTTTCTTT. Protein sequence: CASSQGQPTEAFF.

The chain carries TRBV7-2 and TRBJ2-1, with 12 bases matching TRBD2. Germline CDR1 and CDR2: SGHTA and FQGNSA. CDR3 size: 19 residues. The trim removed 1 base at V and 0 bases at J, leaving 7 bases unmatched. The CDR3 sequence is CASSLVGLAGGSSYNEQFF. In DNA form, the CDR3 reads TGTGCCAGCAGCTTAGTTGGTCTAGCGGGGGGGAGCTCCTACAATGAGCAGTTCTTC. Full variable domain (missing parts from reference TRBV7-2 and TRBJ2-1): GAGVSQSPSNKVTEKGKDVELRCDPISGHTALYWYRQSLGQGLEFLIYFQGNSAPDKSGLPSDRFSAERTGGSVSTLTIQRTQQEDSAVYLCASSLVGLAGGSSYNEQFFGPGTRLTVL.

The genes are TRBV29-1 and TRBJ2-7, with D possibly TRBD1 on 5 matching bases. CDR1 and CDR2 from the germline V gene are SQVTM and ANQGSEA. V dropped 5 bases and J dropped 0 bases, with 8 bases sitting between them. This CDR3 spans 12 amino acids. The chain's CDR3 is CSVQGYSYEQYF. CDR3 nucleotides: TGCAGCGTTCAGGGTTACTCCTACGAGCAGTACTTC.

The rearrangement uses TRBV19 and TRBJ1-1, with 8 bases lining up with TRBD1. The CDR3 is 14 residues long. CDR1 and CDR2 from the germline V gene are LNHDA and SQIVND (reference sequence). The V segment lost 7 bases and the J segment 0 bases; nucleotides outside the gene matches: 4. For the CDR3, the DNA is TGTGCCAGTACCCGGACAGGGTTGAACACTGAAGCTTTCTTT. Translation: CASTRTGLNTEAFF.

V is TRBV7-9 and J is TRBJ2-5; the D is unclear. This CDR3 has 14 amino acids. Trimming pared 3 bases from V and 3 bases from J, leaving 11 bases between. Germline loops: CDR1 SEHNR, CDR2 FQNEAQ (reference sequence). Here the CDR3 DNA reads TGTGCCAGCAGCTTGGTGGTCCCCGAAGAGACCCAGTACTTC. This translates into CASSLVVPEETQYF.